The 13 T cell receptor beta chains in this list originate from one sample, sequenced in a study of OX40 agonist ivuxolimab in advanced cancers. Profiled with immunoSEQ multiplex PCR; TCRdb holds only in-frame clones, not every one. The table shows roughly 60,000 clones, with about 82% occurring only once. Material: CD4+ or CD8+ T cells sorted from blood, obtained in a trial of the OX40 agonist ivuxolimab. The receptors stem from an adult with an advanced solid tumor such as melanoma, head and neck, liver or kidney cancer.

The rearrangement links TRBV7-6 to TRBJ1-5, with D uncertain. The CDR3 length is 16 residues. Trimming left V 1 base short and J 5 bases short, with 15 bases between. Germline CDR1 SGHVS, CDR2 FNYEAQ. The CDR3 spells CASSLEIGREDQPQHF. Here the CDR3 DNA reads TGTGCCAGCAGCTTAGAAATCGGGAGAGAGGATCAGCCCCAGCATTTT.

This clone has a handful of counts. The V gene is TRBV6-5, the J gene TRBJ2-7; unclear D gene. CDR3 length equals 14 residues. V lost 0 bases, J lost 3 bases, and 9 bases lay in between. Germline V lookup: CDR1 MNHEY, CDR2 SVGAGI. In DNA, the CDR3 is TGTGCCAGCAGTTACTCCCCAAACCTCTACGAGCAGTACTTC. Its translation: CASSYSPNLYEQYF.

The genes are TRBV7-2 and TRBJ2-5, with 15 bases matching TRBD2. CDR1 and CDR2 (germline): SGHTA, FQGNSA. The CDR3 has 18 residues. With V trimmed by 5 bases and J by 3 bases, 10 bases remained unmatched. The CDR3 nucleotides read TGTGCCAGCAGCCCCGGGCGGACTAGCGGGAGGGCAAAAGAGACCCAGTACTTC. Translation: CASSPGRTSGRAKETQYF.

This clone was counted a single time. The genes are TRBV28 and TRBJ2-2, with D tentatively TRBD1 or TRBD2 (6 bases each). This CDR3 has 18 amino acids. V lost 5 bases, J lost 5 bases, and 24 bases lay in between. CDR1 and CDR2 from the germline V gene are MDHEN and SYDVKM. CDR3 nucleotide sequence: TGTGCCAGCAGTCCTTTGGGGGTGTCGGGGGCCAGAACCGGGGAGCTGTTTTTT. As protein: CASSPLGVSGARTGELFF.

This chain joins TRBV5-1 and TRBJ1-4; D gene unclear. The ends were cut back, 0 bases at V and 6 bases at J, with 9 bases in the middle. This CDR3 region has 14 residues. Germline assignment: CDR1 SGHRS and CDR2 YFSETQ. The CDR3 DNA is TGCGCCAGCAGCTTGGGCCATCGGGATGAAAAACTGTTTTTT. This encodes CASSLGHRDEKLFF.

This chain links TRBV5-4 with TRBJ2-7; D is uncertain. Deletions cut 4 bases from V and 0 bases from J, with 8 bases between. The CDR3 runs 13 residues. Germline-derived CDR1 and CDR2 are SGHNT and YYREEE (reference sequence). In nucleotides, the CDR3 is TGTGCCAGCAGCGTTCGGAACTCCTACGAGCAGTACTTC. It codes for CASSVRNSYEQYF.

A few counts support this clone. The chain is built from TRBV15 and TRBJ2-1; 9 positions match TRBD2. The J segment lost 7 bases and the V segment lost 3 bases, leaving 13 bases of the junction unmatched. CDR1 and CDR2 (germline): LNHNV, YYDKDF (reference sequence). This CDR3 spans 17 amino acids. This CDR3 reads CATSRGEWREGGNEQFF. CDR3 coding DNA: TGTGCCACCAGCAGGGGGGAGTGGCGGGAGGGAGGGAATGAGCAGTTCTTC.

The gene calls are TRBV7-2 and TRBJ1-3; unclear D gene. The CDR3 contains 14 residues. The germline V gene encodes CDR1 SGHTA and CDR2 FQGNSA. Trimming removed 3 bases from V and 2 bases from J, with 8 bases in between. CDR3 DNA: TGTGCCAGCAGCTTGGACGGAGCTGGAAACACCATATATTTT. Translation: CASSLDGAGNTIYF.

This clone was seen a handful of times. The sample holds other DNA sequences that translate to the same CDR3. This chain uses TRBV18 with TRBJ2-1, with unresolved D. V was clipped by 2 bases and J by 2 bases, with 1 base between them. The germline gives CDR1 KGHSH, CDR2 LQKENI. CDR3 length: 12 amino acids. CDR3 loop: CASSPTYNEQFF. The DNA for the CDR3 is TGTGCCAGCTCACCAACCTACAATGAGCAGTTCTTC.

The chain recombines TRBV4-2 with TRBJ2-3, with 8 bases identical to TRBD2. After removal of 4 bases from V and 2 bases from J, the junction contained 11 bases not matched to a gene. CDR1 and CDR2 from the germline V gene are LGHNA and YNFKEQ. The CDR3 sequence is 17 residues long. CDR3 DNA sequence: TGTGCCAGCAGCCCCACCAGCGGGACTAGACACACAGATACGCAGTATTTT. Translating it yields CASSPTSGTRHTDTQYF.

The V call is TRBV18, the J call TRBJ2-5, with D maybe TRBD1 (5 bases). CDR3 size: 13 residues. Germline V gives CDR1 KGHSH, CDR2 LQKENI. Trimming stripped 4 bases from V and 3 bases from J, with 9 bases between. The DNA of the CDR3 is TGTGCCAGCTCACAGACAGTAGAAGAGACCCAGTACTTC. It encodes CASSQTVEETQYF.

This clone has just a few counts. CDR3 in DNA: TGTGCCAGCAGCTTAATGGGGGGCCTTAGCTCTGGGGCCAACGTCCTGACTTTC. This codes for CASSLMGGLSSGANVLTF. V is TRBV7-3 and J is TRBJ2-6, with D possibly being TRBD1 or TRBD2 (6 bases each). V was clipped by 1 base and J by 0 bases, with 13 bases between them. Germline V CDR1 and CDR2: SGHTA, FQGTGA. This CDR3 comprises 18 residues.

The gene calls are TRBV21-1 and TRBJ2-7; the table gives TRBD2 as D, unverified against the DNA. TRBV21-1 is reported as a pseudogene. This CDR3 has 22 amino acids. The CDR3 here is CASSHWPGPGGATGVPRDEQYF. CDR3 DNA: TGTGCCAGCAGCCACTGGCCGGGGCCCGGCGGGGCGACGGGAGTTCCTCGGGACGAGCAGTACTTC.